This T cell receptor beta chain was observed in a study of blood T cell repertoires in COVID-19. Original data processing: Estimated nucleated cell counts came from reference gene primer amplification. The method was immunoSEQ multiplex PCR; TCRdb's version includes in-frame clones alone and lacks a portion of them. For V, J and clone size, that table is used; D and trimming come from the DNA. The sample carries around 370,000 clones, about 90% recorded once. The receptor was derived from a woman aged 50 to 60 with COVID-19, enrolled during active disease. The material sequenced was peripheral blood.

Here the CDR3 reads CASSQLDQGMAEAFF. CDR3 coding DNA: TGTGCCAGCAGCCAATTAGACCAGGGGATGGCTGAAGCTTTCTTT. The chain combines TRBV3-1 (or the pseudogene TRBV3-2) with TRBJ1-1, with D possibly TRBD1 on 6 matching bases. The CDR3 covers 15 residues. CDR1 is LGHDT, CDR2 YNNKEL, per germline (reference sequence). The V end lost 2 bases, the J end lost 6 bases, and 16 bases lay between the germline ends.